These 28 T cell receptor beta chains were sequenced from one sample in a study of spatial heterogeneity in lung cancer. These receptors' antigens are unknown. Time point given: sample taken at primary tumor resection. Study-wide points: Tumoral mutation counts were tracked by counts of expanded intratumoral alpha and beta TCRs.

MiXCR, applied by TCRdb to the 5' RACE reads, yields one record per CDR3 protein. The sample has around 95,000 distinct CDR3 sequences, 3.5% to 5% seen once. The sample consisted of lung tumor tissue, taken at surgery. The receptors shown here come from a male donor with early-stage non-small cell lung cancer.

This clonotype was detected many times. The chain combines TRBV28 with TRBJ1-6; D is uncertain. Germline assignment: CDR1 MDHEN and CDR2 SYDVKM. This CDR3 region has 14 residues. V lost 7 bases and J 8 bases, leaving 15 bases between the germline ends. The CDR3 region has the DNA TGTGCCAGCAAGGGCGGATTCTCGGATTCACCCCTCCACTTT. Translated, it gives CASKGGFSDSPLHF.

In its sample, this clonotype was seen many times. The chain couples TRBV11-2 to TRBJ1-4, with 8 bases aligning to TRBD1. The CDR3 is made up of 14 amino acids. Germline V gene sequence: CDR1 SGHAT, CDR2 FQNNGV. V shed 5 bases and J 8 bases; nucleotides not matched to a gene: 7. CDR3 sequence: CASSPDRVEEKLFF. The CDR3 DNA reads TGTGCCAGCAGCCCGGACAGGGTGGAGGAAAAACTGTTTTTT. The full variable domain, rest sourced from reference TRBV11-2 and TRBJ1-4, is EAGVAQSPRYKIIEKRQSVAFWCNPISGHATLYWYQQILGQGPKLLIQFQNNGVVDDSQLPKDRFSAERLKGVDSTLKIQPAKLEDSAVYLCASSPDRVEEKLFFGSGTQLSVL.

The chain couples TRBV6-1 to TRBJ2-3; 9 bases agree with TRBD2. CDR3 length: 14 residues. The germline gives CDR1 MNHNS, CDR2 SASEGT. After removal of 6 bases from V and 4 bases from J, the junction contained 5 bases not matched to a gene. CDR3 DNA sequence: TGTGCCAGCAGACAATGGACTAGCGCAGATACGCAGTATTTT. This codes for CASRQWTSADTQYF.

The gene calls are TRBV19 and TRBJ2-1, with D hard to call. Germline lookup yields CDR1 LNHDA and CDR2 SQIVND (reference sequence). The CDR3 runs 14 residues. V was pared by 1 base and J by 5 bases, with 9 bases between. The CDR3 DNA reads as TGTGCCAGTAGTATAGGGGATTGGGACAATGAGCAGTTCTTC. Amino acid sequence: CASSIGDWDNEQFF.

This clonotype came up many times. The J gene is TRBJ1-3, the V gene TRBV4-1; no definite D call. Trimming removed 3 bases from V and 3 bases from J, with 12 bases in between. Germline V gene data show CDR1 as MGHRA and CDR2 as YSYEKL. CDR3 length equals 15 residues. This CDR3 is CASSQAEGSGNTIYF. The CDR3 DNA is TGCGCCAGCAGCCAGGCCGAGGGAAGTGGAAACACCATATATTTT.

This clonotype was counted at least ten times. The genes are TRBV9 and TRBJ1-2; 8 bases align to TRBD1. The CDR3 length is 13 residues. Germline V gene lookup returns CDR1 SGDLS and CDR2 YYNGEE. Germline trimming cut 4 bases from V and 6 bases from J; bases unmatched to any gene: 5. The CDR3 loop reads CASSPSTGDGYTF. The CDR3 nucleotides are TGTGCCAGCAGCCCGTCGACAGGGGATGGCTACACCTTC.

This clonotype appeared many times. The V gene is TRBV15, the J gene TRBJ2-1; 8 positions match TRBD1. This CDR3 has 14 residues. V trimming: 3 bases; J trimming: 3 bases; junction bases outside the gene matches: 1. The germline CDR1 and CDR2 sequences are LNHNV and YYDKDF (reference sequence). CDR3 region: CATSRDRDYNEQFF. The CDR3 region has the DNA TGTGCCACCAGCAGGGACAGGGACTACAATGAGCAGTTCTTC.

The CDR3 sequence is CATSDFRETQYF. The CDR3 nucleotides read TGTGCCACCAGTGATTTCCGAGAGACCCAGTACTTC. The J gene is TRBJ2-5, the V gene TRBV24-1; no reliable D call. Germline CDR1 and CDR2: KGHDR and SFDVKD. With 1 base removed from V and 4 bases from J, the gap between germline ends came to 3 bases. The CDR3 is 12 amino acids.

This clonotype occurred many times. The gene calls are TRBV28 and TRBJ2-7, with no clear D. The CDR3 extends over 13 amino acids. Germline lookup yields CDR1 MDHEN and CDR2 SYDVKM. V lost 0 bases and J lost 9, with 12 bases in between. CDR3 coding DNA: TGTGCCAGCAGTTTATGGATTACCCCAGGGCAGTACTTC. This gives the protein CASSLWITPGQYF. The full variable domain, in which reference TRBV28 and TRBJ2-7 provide the parts outside the CDR3, is DVKVTQSSRYLVKRTGEKVFLECVQDMDHENMFWYRQDPGLGLRLIYFSYDVKMKEKGDIPEGYSVSREKKERFSLILESASTNQTSMYLCASSLWITPGQYFGPGTRLTVT.

The chain is built from TRBV21-1 and TRBJ2-7; the table's D call, TRBD2, has no DNA check behind it. TRBV21-1 is a documented pseudogene. The CDR3 has 16 residues. The CDR3, as DNA: TGTGCCAGCAGCAACGTTACTAGCGGGGCCACCTACGAGCAGTACTTC. Translated, it gives CASSNVTSGATYEQYF.

In its sample, this clonotype was seen many times. This rearrangement joins TRBV27 to TRBJ2-7; 7 nucleotides agree with TRBD2. The CDR3 sequence is 14 residues long. CDR1 and CDR2 from the germline V gene are MNHEY and SMNVEV (reference sequence). The junction had 8 bases not matched to a gene; V was cut back by 3 bases and J by 6 bases. The CDR3 reads CASSFWRELPEQYF. CDR3 DNA: TGTGCCAGCAGTTTCTGGCGGGAGCTTCCCGAGCAGTACTTC.

The chain has TRBV11-2 and TRBJ2-1; tentative D call: TRBD2 (6 bases). The length of the CDR3 is 15 residues. The germline V gene encodes CDR1 SGHAT and CDR2 FQNNGV. The V and J ends lost 3 bases and 2 bases respectively, with 11 bases between them. The CDR3 region is CASSFTGGPYNEQFF. CDR3 sequence (DNA): TGTGCCAGCAGCTTCACTGGAGGGCCCTACAATGAGCAGTTCTTC.

The table lists this clonotype with many counts. Here the CDR3 reads CSAKQESYGYTF. The CDR3 coding sequence is TGCAGTGCTAAACAGGAGAGCTATGGCTACACCTTC. V gene TRBV20-1 combines with J gene TRBJ1-2, with D perhaps matching TRBD1 (5 bases). CDR3 length: 12 residues. The V gene lost 4 bases and the J gene lost 4 bases, with 10 bases spanning the gap. Germline V gives CDR1 DFQATT, CDR2 SNEGSKA (reference sequence).

This clonotype was recorded at least ten times. V usage is TRBV11-2 and J usage is TRBJ2-2; D gene unclear. CDR1 is SGHAT and CDR2 is FQNNGV in the germline V gene. The CDR3 runs 14 residues. Between the trimmed V and J ends, which lost 2 bases and 0 bases, there was a span of 4 bases. The CDR3 bases are TGTGCCAGCAGCTTACGAGCGAACACCGGGGAGCTGTTTTTT. It yields the protein CASSLRANTGELFF.

This clonotype was counted ten times or more. This sequence joins TRBV24-1 and TRBJ2-3; TRBD2 agrees at 7 bases. The CDR3 covers 15 residues. V trimming: 7 bases; J trimming: 2 bases; junction bases outside the gene matches: 8. Germline CDR1 is KGHDR and CDR2 is SFDVKD. CDR3 amino acids: CATSPTGLFTDTQYF. CDR3 in DNA: TGTGCCACCAGCCCGACGGGACTATTCACAGATACGCAGTATTTT.

In this sample, this clonotype turned up a few times. The rearrangement uses TRBV29-1 and TRBJ2-3, with unresolved D. The CDR3 is made up of 15 amino acids. V was shortened by 5 bases and J by 1 base, with 16 bases between the two germline ends. CDR1 is SQVTM and CDR2 is ANQGSEA in the germline V gene. The CDR3: CSVLGQNTGTDTQYF. CDR3 DNA: TGCAGCGTTCTGGGTCAGAACACAGGCACAGATACGCAGTATTTT.

This clonotype was observed at least ten times. V and J are TRBV7-9 and TRBJ1-4; tentative D call: TRBD1 (6 bases). The CDR3 loop spans 13 amino acids. Germline V CDR1 and CDR2: SEHNR, FQNEAQ (reference sequence). The V end lost 11 bases, the J end lost 8 bases, and 18 bases lay between the germline ends. CDR3 sequence: CAGSRPQGEKLFF. DNA for the CDR3: TGTGCCGGGTCCCGTCCCCAGGGGGAAAAACTGTTTTTT.

This clonotype came up many times. This chain connects TRBV6-6 to TRBJ2-5; possibly TRBD2 for D (5 bases). Trimming removed 5 bases from V and 4 bases from J, with 14 bases in between. The CDR3 is 14 residues long. Looked up from germline, CDR1 is MNHNY and CDR2 is SVGAGI (reference sequence). The CDR3 coding sequence is TGTGCCAGCAGTCCAACCTCAGGAGGAGAGACCCAGTACTTC. Translation: CASSPTSGGETQYF.

This clonotype has a count of ten or more. The chain is built from TRBV9 and TRBJ2-1; tentatively, D is TRBD1 (6 bases). Germline CDR1 SGDLS, CDR2 YYNGEE. Trimming took off 3 bases at V and 2 bases at J, with 12 bases between the two ends. The CDR3 is made up of 15 amino acids. The CDR3 DNA reads as TGTGCCAGCAGCGCCTCCAGGACAGCCTACAATGAGCAGTTCTTC. It codes for CASSASRTAYNEQFF.

This clonotype was observed many times. The chain couples TRBV6-5 to TRBJ2-5; tentative D call: TRBD2 (5 bases). The CDR3 runs to 13 residues. Trimming stripped 2 bases from V and 5 bases from J, with 9 bases between. The germline CDR1 and CDR2 sequences are MNHEY and SVGAGI. The CDR3 bases are TGTGCCAGCAGTTACGGAGGAGAGGAGACCCAGTACTTC. It encodes CASSYGGEETQYF.

This clonotype was observed many times. This chain connects TRBV7-9 to TRBJ2-7; TRBD2 is a possible D gene (5 bases). CDR1 SEHNR and CDR2 FQNEAQ come from the germline V gene (reference sequence). V was shortened by 1 base and J by 6 bases, with 10 bases between the two germline ends. This CDR3 region has 13 residues. The CDR3 nucleotides are TGTGCCAGCAGCTTAGTGCACGGAGGCGAGCAGTACTTC. It translates to CASSLVHGGEQYF. The full variable domain, rest sourced from reference TRBV7-9 and TRBJ2-7, is DTGVSQNPRHKITKRGQNVTFRCDPISEHNRLYWYRQTLGQGPEFLTYFQNEAQLEKSRLLSDRFSAERPKGSFSTLEIQRTEQGDSAMYLCASSLVHGGEQYFGPGTRLTVT.

This clonotype was observed many times. The chain employs TRBV5-6 and TRBJ2-5; 7 bases map to TRBD2. V lost 1 base, J lost 5 bases, and 5 bases stayed unmatched. CDR1 is SGHDT and CDR2 is YYEEEE in the germline V gene. The CDR3 loop spans 14 amino acids. The CDR3 is CASSLRTRMETQYF. DNA for the CDR3: TGTGCCAGCAGCTTGAGGACTAGGATGGAGACCCAGTACTTC.

This clonotype was picked up many times. CDR3 sequence reads: CSARIAGVNNEQFF. The CDR3 DNA is TGCAGTGCTAGAATAGCGGGGGTAAACAATGAGCAGTTCTTC. This sequence joins TRBV20-1 and TRBJ2-1; the match to TRBD2 covers 9 bases. Trimming at V came to 2 bases and at J to 5 bases, leaving 4 bases not matched to a gene. This CDR3 comprises 14 residues. Germline V gene lookup returns CDR1 DFQATT and CDR2 SNEGSKA (reference sequence).

This clonotype came up many times. This chain uses TRBV5-1 with TRBJ2-6; D possibly corresponds to TRBD2 (7 bases). The CDR3 loop spans 17 amino acids. With 2 bases removed from V and 0 bases from J, the gap between germline ends came to 12 bases. Germline loops: CDR1 SGHRS, CDR2 YFSETQ. The CDR3 bases are TGCGCCAGCAGCTTTACGGGGGGCGACTCTGGGGCCAACGTCCTGACTTTC. This codes for CASSFTGGDSGANVLTF.

This clonotype was seen at least ten times. The chain has TRBV20-1 and TRBJ1-5, with D maybe TRBD1 (5 bases). Trimming removed 6 bases from V and 2 bases from J, with 17 bases in between. Germline-derived CDR1 and CDR2 are DFQATT and SNEGSKA (reference sequence). The CDR3 is 15 residues long. The CDR3: CSAARSGVGNQPQHF. The CDR3 DNA follows: TGCAGTGCCGCACGCTCGGGGGTTGGCAATCAGCCCCAGCATTTT.

In this sample, this clonotype turned up many times. This rearrangement joins TRBV10-2 to TRBJ2-6; D gene ambiguous. The CDR3 is made up of 14 amino acids. Per germline, CDR1 WSHSY and CDR2 SAAADI. V lost 8 bases and J 0 bases, leaving 8 bases between the germline ends. CDR3 DNA sequence: TGCGCCAGCGCGTCGCCCTCTGGGGCCAACGTCCTGACTTTC. Amino acid sequence: CASASPSGANVLTF.

The rearrangement uses TRBV11-2 and TRBJ1-1; no definite D call. V dropped 6 bases and J dropped 1 base, with 9 bases sitting between them. Germline V lookup: CDR1 SGHAT, CDR2 FQNNGV. The CDR3 loop spans 13 amino acids. The CDR3 region is CASRPLGNTEAFF. Here the CDR3 DNA reads TGTGCCAGCAGACCACTGGGGAACACTGAAGCTTTCTTT.

In its sample, this clonotype was seen many times. This chain uses TRBV11-3 with TRBJ2-7; perhaps D is TRBD1 or TRBD2 (5 bases each). Germline V gene sequence: CDR1 SGHNT, CDR2 YENEEA. Between the trimmed V and J ends, which lost 4 bases and 10 bases, there was a span of 14 bases. The CDR3 consists of 12 residues. The CDR3 region is CASSSREGKQYF. The CDR3 nucleotides read TGTGCCAGCAGCTCGAGAGAGGGGAAACAGTACTTC.